Listed below are T cell receptor beta chains from one sample, sequenced in a study of cytomegalovirus exposure and HLA in healthy donors. Sequencing used immunoSEQ multiplex PCR; TCRdb keeps in-frame clones, though not all of them. The sample has fewer than 250,000 clones, around 67% seen once. The sequencing sample was made of PBMCs. Receptors were obtained from a woman between 25 and 40 years old in good health and CMV-seropositive. The CDR3 runs from the conserved cysteine through the conserved F or W. The order of the fields is V gene, D gene, J gene, clone size, CDR3 protein, CDR3 DNA. The D gene is left open where the match is weak. Size values are once, few and many counts, or a class for expanded clones, and some rows have none.

v_gene: TRBV6-5; d_gene: NA; j_gene: TRBJ1-1; abundance: few; CDR3aa: CASSYALGATEAFF; CDR3nt: TGTGCCAGCAGTTACGCCCTGGGGGCGACTGAAGCTTTCTTT
v_gene: TRBV7-9; d_gene: TRBD1; j_gene: TRBJ2-5; abundance: NA; CDR3aa: CASSRDRGQQETQYF; CDR3nt: TGTGCCAGCAGTCGAGACAGGGGGCAACAAGAGACCCAGTACTTC
v_gene: TRBV11-2; d_gene: TRBD1; j_gene: TRBJ2-7; abundance: NA; CDR3aa: CASSPGTGKPYEQYF; CDR3nt: TGTGCCAGCAGCCCCGGGACAGGGAAGCCCTACGAGCAGTACTTC
v_gene: TRBV6-5; d_gene: NA; j_gene: TRBJ2-7; abundance: NA; CDR3aa: CASSYSPGETYEQYF; CDR3nt: TGTGCCAGCAGTTACTCGCCGGGGGAGACCTACGAGCAGTACTTC
v_gene: TRBV27; d_gene: TRBD1; j_gene: TRBJ2-7; abundance: few; CDR3aa: CASSPTILRQGIDYEQYF; CDR3nt: TGTGCCAGCAGTCCTACTATCCTACGACAGGGGATCGACTACGAGCAGTACTTC
v_gene: TRBV28; d_gene: TRBD1; j_gene: TRBJ1-2; abundance: NA; CDR3aa: CASSLTLGQGFHVGYTF; CDR3nt: TGTGCCAGCAGTTTAACTTTAGGACAGGGTTTCCACGTCGGCTACACCTTC
v_gene: TRBV28; d_gene: TRBD2; j_gene: TRBJ2-1; abundance: NA; CDR3aa: CASSLLAYNEQFF; CDR3nt: TGTGCCAGCAGTCTACTAGCGTACAATGAGCAGTTCTTC
v_gene: TRBV7-2; d_gene: TRBD1; j_gene: TRBJ2-3; abundance: once; CDR3aa: CASSFLDREATQYF; CDR3nt: TGTGCCAGCAGCTTCCTGGACAGGGAGGCTACGCAGTATTTT
v_gene: TRBV5-6; d_gene: TRBD1; j_gene: TRBJ2-3; abundance: NA; CDR3aa: CASSLSGTGADTQYF; CDR3nt: TGTGCCAGCAGCTTGAGTGGGACAGGGGCAGATACGCAGTATTTT
v_gene: TRBV5-1; d_gene: TRBD2; j_gene: TRBJ2-1; abundance: NA; CDR3aa: CASSWGLAGGGGEQFF; CDR3nt: TGCGCCAGCAGCTGGGGACTAGCGGGAGGAGGGGGTGAGCAGTTCTTC
v_gene: TRBV7-6; d_gene: TRBD1; j_gene: TRBJ2-7; abundance: NA; CDR3aa: CASSLGGTGKGYEQYF; CDR3nt: TGTGCCAGCAGCTTAGGGGGGACAGGGAAGGGCTACGAGCAGTACTTC
v_gene: TRBV28; d_gene: TRBD1; j_gene: TRBJ1-5; abundance: few; CDR3aa: CASRDRDNQPQHF; CDR3nt: TGTGCCAGCAGGGACAGGGACAATCAGCCCCAGCATTTT
v_gene: TRBV4-2; d_gene: NA; j_gene: TRBJ2-7; abundance: NA; CDR3aa: CASSQENMRGQPYEQYF; CDR3nt: TGTGCCAGCAGCCAAGAAAATATGCGGGGACAGCCCTACGAGCAGTACTTC
v_gene: TRBV7-9; d_gene: NA; j_gene: TRBJ1-5; abundance: once; CDR3aa: CASSLASPGQPQHF; CDR3nt: TGTGCCAGCAGCTTAGCCTCACCGGGGCAGCCCCAGCATTTT
v_gene: TRBV6-1; d_gene: NA; j_gene: TRBJ2-7; abundance: NA; CDR3aa: CASSEVEGGAEQYF; CDR3nt: TGTGCCAGCAGTGAAGTGGAGGGAGGTGCCGAGCAGTACTTC
v_gene: TRBV9; d_gene: NA; j_gene: TRBJ2-3; abundance: NA; CDR3aa: CASSGYYGSGTQYF; CDR3nt: TGTGCCAGCAGCGGGTACTACGGTAGCGGTACGCAGTATTTT
v_gene: TRBV11-2; d_gene: TRBD2; j_gene: TRBJ2-2; abundance: NA; CDR3aa: CASSFLAGVTGELFF; CDR3nt: TGTGCCAGCAGCTTCCTAGCGGGAGTCACCGGGGAGCTGTTTTTT
v_gene: TRBV11-2; d_gene: NA; j_gene: TRBJ2-7; abundance: NA; CDR3aa: CASSLGPGVSYEQYF; CDR3nt: TGTGCCAGCAGCTTAGGGCCCGGGGTCTCCTACGAGCAGTACTTC
v_gene: TRBV29-1; d_gene: NA; j_gene: TRBJ2-7; abundance: NA; CDR3aa: CSVEEGTPYEQYF; CDR3nt: TGCAGCGTTGAAGAGGGCACCCCCTACGAGCAGTACTTC
v_gene: TRBV11-2; d_gene: TRBD1; j_gene: TRBJ2-7; abundance: NA; CDR3aa: CASSSVTGAREQYF; CDR3nt: TGTGCCAGCAGCTCAGTTACAGGGGCGAGAGAGCAGTACTTC
v_gene: TRBV5-4; d_gene: NA; j_gene: TRBJ1-1; abundance: NA; CDR3aa: CASSGQDTEAFF; CDR3nt: TGTGCCAGCAGCGGCCAGGACACTGAAGCTTTCTTT
v_gene: TRBV9; d_gene: NA; j_gene: TRBJ2-7; abundance: NA; CDR3aa: CASSGGETYEQYF; CDR3nt: TGTGCCAGCAGCGGGGGGGAGACCTACGAGCAGTACTTC
v_gene: TRBV5-4; d_gene: TRBD2; j_gene: TRBJ2-1; abundance: NA; CDR3aa: CASRRTSGRAKAPYNEQFF; CDR3nt: TGTGCCAGCAGACGGACTAGCGGGAGGGCCAAGGCCCCCTACAATGAGCAGTTCTTC
v_gene: TRBV7-2; d_gene: TRBD2; j_gene: TRBJ2-1; abundance: NA; CDR3aa: CASSSGPSGMKFF; CDR3nt: TGTGCCAGCAGCTCCGGACCTAGCGGGATGAAGTTCTTC
v_gene: TRBV7-8; d_gene: TRBD2; j_gene: TRBJ2-5; abundance: NA; CDR3aa: CASSFRLAGAAETQYF; CDR3nt: TGTGCCAGCAGCTTTAGACTAGCGGGAGCTGCCGAGACCCAGTACTTC
v_gene: TRBV10-3; d_gene: NA; j_gene: TRBJ2-1; abundance: NA; CDR3aa: CAISDLYSLLF; CDR3nt: TGTGCCATCAGTGACCTGTACTCCCTACTCTTC
v_gene: TRBV18; d_gene: NA; j_gene: TRBJ1-5; abundance: NA; CDR3aa: CASSPAENQPQHF; CDR3nt: TGTGCCAGCTCACCAGCGGAGAATCAGCCCCAGCATTTT
v_gene: TRBV2; d_gene: NA; j_gene: TRBJ2-7; abundance: NA; CDR3aa: CASSEWQGNEQYF; CDR3nt: TGTGCCAGCAGTGAATGGCAGGGTAACGAGCAGTACTTC